This TCR beta chain was identified in a study of response to subunit inactivated influenza vaccine. This CDR3 comprises 13 residues. V gave up 3 bases and J gave up 3 bases, with 9 bases separating them. TCRdb fed the RT-PCR reads into MiXCR, producing one record per CDR3 protein. Of 450,000 to 500,000 distinct CDR3 sequences listed, approximately 10% are singletons. This specimen consisted of PBMCs from blood, obtained 40 to 50 days after vaccination. V gene TRBV12-3 or TRBV12-4 combines with J gene TRBJ2-7; no clear D. The clonotype was recovered from a man aged 50 or older who received an inactivated influenza vaccine. CDR3 nucleotides: TGTGCCAGCAGTTTTGTAGGATACTACGAGCAGTACTTC. Its protein product is CASSFVGYYEQYF.